The clone carrying this T cell receptor beta chain appeared a single time. What it binds is not known. Only in-frame clones appear in the TCRdb table, and some are missing; sequencing was by immunoSEQ multiplex PCR. The sample has roughly 2.5 million clones, 90% to 95% seen once. CDR3 length: 14 amino acids. Germline V gene lookup returns CDR1 MRHNA and CDR2 SNTAGT. Trimming cost V 5 bases and J 1 base, with 10 bases left between them. This record comes from a study of shared clonotypes between healthy human individuals. In the study overall: A couple of female and three male donors aged 18 to 49 were enrolled. For every donor, three CD4 naive, three CD4 memory, two CD8 naive and one CD8 memory plates were used. Study-level findings and limits: It was expected that sequencing depth would affect clonotype sharing among donors. Sharing across several donors was seen in around 5% of naive CD4 clonotypes.

Sequenced: naive CD4+ T cells sorted from blood. Subset meaning: CD45RA+ positively selected. This clonotype was sampled from a man younger than 35 in good health. This chain uses TRBV6-4 with TRBJ2-3; TRBD2 might be the D (6 bases). The CDR3 DNA is TGTGCCAGCAGTATCGGCGGGGGCACAGATACGCAGTATTTT. It is translated as CASSIGGGTDTQYF.